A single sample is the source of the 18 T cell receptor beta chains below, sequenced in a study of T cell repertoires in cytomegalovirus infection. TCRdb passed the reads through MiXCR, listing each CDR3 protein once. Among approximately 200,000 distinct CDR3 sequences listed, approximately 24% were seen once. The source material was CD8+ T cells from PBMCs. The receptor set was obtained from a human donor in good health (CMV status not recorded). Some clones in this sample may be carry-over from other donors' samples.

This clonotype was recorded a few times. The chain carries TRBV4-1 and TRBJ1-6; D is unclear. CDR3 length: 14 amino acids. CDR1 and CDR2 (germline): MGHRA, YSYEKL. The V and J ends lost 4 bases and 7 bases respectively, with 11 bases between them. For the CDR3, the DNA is TGCGCCAGCAGCCTACGGGCCGTAAATTCACCCCTCCACTTT. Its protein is CASSLRAVNSPLHF.

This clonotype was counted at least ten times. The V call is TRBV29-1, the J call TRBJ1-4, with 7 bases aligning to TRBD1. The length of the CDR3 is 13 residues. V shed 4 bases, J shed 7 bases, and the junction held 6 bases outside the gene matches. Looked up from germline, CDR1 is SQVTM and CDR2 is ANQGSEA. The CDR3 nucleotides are TGCAGCGTTGTAGTAGCAGGGGGTGAAAAACTGTTTTTT. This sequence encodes CSVVVAGGEKLFF.

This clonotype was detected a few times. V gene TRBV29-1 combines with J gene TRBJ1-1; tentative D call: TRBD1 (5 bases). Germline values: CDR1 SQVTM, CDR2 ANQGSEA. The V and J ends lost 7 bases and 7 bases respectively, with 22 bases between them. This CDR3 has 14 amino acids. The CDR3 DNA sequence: TGCAGCGCGATGATCCCCAGGGAGAGGGTTGAAGCTTTCTTT. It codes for CSAMIPRERVEAFF.

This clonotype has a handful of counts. For the CDR3, the DNA is TGTGCCAGCAGCTCCCCCGGGTCGACTGAAGCTTTCTTT. Encoded protein: CASSSPGSTEAFF. The genes are TRBV7-9 and TRBJ1-1; D is undetermined. With 4 bases removed from V and 5 bases from J, the gap between germline ends came to 11 bases. This CDR3 spans 13 amino acids. Per germline, CDR1 SEHNR and CDR2 FQNEAQ (reference sequence).

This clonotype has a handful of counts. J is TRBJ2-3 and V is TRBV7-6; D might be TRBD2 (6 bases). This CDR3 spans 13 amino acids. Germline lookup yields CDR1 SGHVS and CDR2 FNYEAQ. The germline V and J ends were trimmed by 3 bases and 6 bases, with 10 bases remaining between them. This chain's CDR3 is CASSFTTSDTQYF. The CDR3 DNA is TGTGCCAGCAGCTTCACCACTAGCGATACGCAGTATTTT.

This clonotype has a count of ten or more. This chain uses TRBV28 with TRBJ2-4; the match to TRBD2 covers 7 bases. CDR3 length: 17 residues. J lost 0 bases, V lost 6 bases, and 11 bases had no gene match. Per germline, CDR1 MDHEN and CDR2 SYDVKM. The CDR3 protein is CASRPTGGGLAKNIQYF. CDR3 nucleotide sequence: TGTGCCAGCAGGCCGACGGGGGGAGGACTAGCCAAAAACATTCAGTACTTC.

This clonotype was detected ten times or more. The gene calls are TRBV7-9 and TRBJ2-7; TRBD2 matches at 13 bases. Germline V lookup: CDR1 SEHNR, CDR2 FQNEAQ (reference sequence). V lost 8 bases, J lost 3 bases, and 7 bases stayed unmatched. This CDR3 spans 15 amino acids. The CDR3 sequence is CASSGLAGELYEQYF. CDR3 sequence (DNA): TGTGCCAGCTCAGGACTAGCGGGGGAGCTCTACGAGCAGTACTTC.

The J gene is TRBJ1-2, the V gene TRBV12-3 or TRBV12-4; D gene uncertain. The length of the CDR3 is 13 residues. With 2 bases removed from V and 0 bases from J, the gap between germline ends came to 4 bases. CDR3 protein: CASSLTSNYGYTF. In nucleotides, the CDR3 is TGTGCCAGCAGTTTAACATCTAACTATGGCTACACCTTC.

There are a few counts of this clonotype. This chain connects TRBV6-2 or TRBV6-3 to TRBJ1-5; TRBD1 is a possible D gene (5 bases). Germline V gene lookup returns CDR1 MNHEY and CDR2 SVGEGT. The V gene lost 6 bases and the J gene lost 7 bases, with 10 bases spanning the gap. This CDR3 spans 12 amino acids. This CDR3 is CASSPWGQPQHF. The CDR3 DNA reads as TGTGCCAGCAGCCCCTGGGGGCAGCCCCAGCATTTT.

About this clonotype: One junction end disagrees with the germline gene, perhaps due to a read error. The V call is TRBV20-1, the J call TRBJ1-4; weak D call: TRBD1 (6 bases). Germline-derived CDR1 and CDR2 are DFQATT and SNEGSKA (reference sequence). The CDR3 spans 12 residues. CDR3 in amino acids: CSVWTAGENLFF. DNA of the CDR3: TGCAGTGTATGGACAGCCGGTGAAAACCTGTTTTTT.

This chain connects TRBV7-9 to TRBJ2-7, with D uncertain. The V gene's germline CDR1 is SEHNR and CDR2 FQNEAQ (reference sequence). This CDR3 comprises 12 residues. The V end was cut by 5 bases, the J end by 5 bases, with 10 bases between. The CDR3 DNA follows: TGTGCCAGCAGCGCGCTCGGAGACGAGCAGTACTTC. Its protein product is CASSALGDEQYF.

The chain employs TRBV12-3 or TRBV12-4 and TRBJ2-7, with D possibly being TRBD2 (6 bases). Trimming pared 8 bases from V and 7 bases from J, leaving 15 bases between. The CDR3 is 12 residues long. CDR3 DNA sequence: TGTGCCAGCGTGCTAGGGGCGGGAGAGCAGTACTTC. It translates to CASVLGAGEQYF.

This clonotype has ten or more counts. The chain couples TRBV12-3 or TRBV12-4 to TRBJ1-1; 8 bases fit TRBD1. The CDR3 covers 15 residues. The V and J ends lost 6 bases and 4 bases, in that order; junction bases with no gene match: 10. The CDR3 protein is CASSSGQGFGTEAFF. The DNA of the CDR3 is TGTGCCAGCAGCTCCGGACAGGGCTTCGGCACTGAAGCTTTCTTT.

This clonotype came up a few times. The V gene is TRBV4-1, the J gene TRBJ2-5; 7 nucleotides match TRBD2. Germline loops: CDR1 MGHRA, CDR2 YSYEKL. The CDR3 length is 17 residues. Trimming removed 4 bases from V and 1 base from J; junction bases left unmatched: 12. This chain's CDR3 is CASSRELGLFPQETQYF. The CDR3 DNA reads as TGCGCCAGCAGCCGAGAACTGGGACTATTCCCCCAAGAGACCCAGTACTTC.

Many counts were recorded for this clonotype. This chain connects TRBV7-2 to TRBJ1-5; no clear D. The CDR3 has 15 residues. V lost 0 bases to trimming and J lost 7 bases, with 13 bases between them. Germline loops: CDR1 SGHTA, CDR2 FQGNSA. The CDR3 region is CASSLALGGWQPQHF. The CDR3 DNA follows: TGTGCCAGCAGCTTAGCGCTTGGAGGGTGGCAGCCCCAGCATTTT. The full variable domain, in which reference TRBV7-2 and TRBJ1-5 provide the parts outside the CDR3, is GAGVSQSPSNKVTEKGKDVELRCDPISGHTALYWYRQSLGQGLEFLIYFQGNSAPDKSGLPSDRFSAERTGGSVSTLTIQRTQQEDSAVYLCASSLALGGWQPQHFGDGTRLSIL.

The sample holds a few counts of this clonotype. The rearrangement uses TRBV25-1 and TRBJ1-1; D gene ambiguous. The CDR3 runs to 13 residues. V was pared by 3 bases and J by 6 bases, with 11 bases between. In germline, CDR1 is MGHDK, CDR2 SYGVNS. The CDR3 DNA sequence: TGTGCCAGCAGTGAGGGTTTTTCTGCTGAAGCTTTCTTT. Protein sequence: CASSEGFSAEAFF.

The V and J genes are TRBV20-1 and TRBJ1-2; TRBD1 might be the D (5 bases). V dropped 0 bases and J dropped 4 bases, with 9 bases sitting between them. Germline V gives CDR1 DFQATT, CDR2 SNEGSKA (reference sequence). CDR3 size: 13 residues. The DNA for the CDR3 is TGCAGTGCTAGAGAAGCAGGGTCCTATGGCTACACCTTC. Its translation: CSAREAGSYGYTF.

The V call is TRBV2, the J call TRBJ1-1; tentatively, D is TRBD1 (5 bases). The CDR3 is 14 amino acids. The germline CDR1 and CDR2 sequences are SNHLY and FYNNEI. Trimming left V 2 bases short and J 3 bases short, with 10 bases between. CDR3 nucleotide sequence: TGTGCCAGCAGTGAACGGCGGGACTACACTGAAGCTTTCTTT. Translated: CASSERRDYTEAFF.